The 20 T cell receptor beta chains below all came from one sample that was sequenced in a study of blood T cell repertoires in COVID-19. Some clones are missing from TCRdb's copy, which holds only in-frame ones; the method was immunoSEQ multiplex PCR. The table lists 140,000 to 150,000 clones, approximately 78% of them singletons. Sequenced input: PBMCs or T cells enriched from blood (not recorded which). All receptors derive from a woman in her forties or fifties who had recovered from COVID-19.

The chain employs TRBV9 and TRBJ2-1; 13 bases are a match to TRBD2. The germline V gene encodes CDR1 SGDLS and CDR2 YYNGEE. This CDR3 contains 14 residues. Losses at the gene ends were 0 bases for V and 9 bases for J; bases not matched to a gene: 0. The CDR3: CASSVGLAGGEQFF. The CDR3 coding sequence is TGTGCCAGCAGCGTAGGACTAGCGGGGGGTGAGCAGTTCTTC.

The chain carries TRBV28 and TRBJ1-2; D call uncertain. This CDR3 spans 14 amino acids. Trimming took off 8 bases at V and 0 bases at J, with 13 bases between the two ends. The germline V gene has CDR1 MDHEN and CDR2 SYDVKM. In DNA, the CDR3 is TGTGCCAGCGCCGAGGACTCAGCTAACTATGGCTACACCTTC. This gives the protein CASAEDSANYGYTF.

The chain links TRBV9 to TRBJ2-1; D is perhaps TRBD1 (6 bases). CDR3 length: 16 residues. Germline CDR1 and CDR2: SGDLS and YYNGEE. Between the trimmed V and J ends, which lost 4 bases and 4 bases, there was a span of 18 bases. Written as DNA, the CDR3 is TGTGCCAGCAGCCCCCCGGGACAAGGGATATACAATGAGCAGTTCTTC. Translating it yields CASSPPGQGIYNEQFF.

The chain couples TRBV4-2 to TRBJ1-4; TRBD1 matches at 10 bases. The CDR3 is 14 amino acids. Germline CDR1 reads LGHNA; CDR2 reads YNFKEQ. V dropped 4 bases and J dropped 7; count of bases not matched to a gene: 3. This CDR3 reads CASSPGQGFEKLFF. CDR3 sequence (DNA): TGTGCCAGCAGCCCGGGACAGGGGTTTGAAAAACTGTTTTTT.

V is TRBV27 and J is TRBJ2-5; 12 bases align to TRBD1. Trimming took 7 bases from V and 4 from J; bases not matched to a gene: 4. The CDR3 length is 14 residues. Germline CDR1 is MNHEY and CDR2 is SMNVEV (reference sequence). The CDR3 is CASKRGQGAETQYF. CDR3 in DNA: TGTGCCAGCAAGAGGGGACAGGGGGCAGAGACCCAGTACTTC.

The chain uses TRBV5-1 and TRBJ2-2, with 7 bases identical to TRBD1. V shed 4 bases, J shed 4 bases, and the junction held 7 bases outside the gene matches. The CDR3 extends over 15 amino acids. The V gene's germline CDR1 is SGHRS and CDR2 YFSETQ. The chain's CDR3 is CASSTGQEVTGELFF. The CDR3 bases are TGCGCCAGCAGCACCGGACAGGAAGTCACCGGGGAGCTGTTTTTT.

This clone was seen more than once but under ten times. The V and J genes are TRBV6-5 and TRBJ2-5; 8 nucleotides align to TRBD1. The CDR3 is 14 residues long. V shed 6 bases and J 4 bases; nucleotides not matched to a gene: 7. Germline CDR1 is MNHEY and CDR2 is SVGAGI. The CDR3 region is CASRIRGPGETQYF. DNA of the CDR3: TGTGCCAGCAGAATCAGGGGGCCGGGAGAGACCCAGTACTTC.

This clone was detected once. This chain connects TRBV28 to TRBJ2-2, with TRBD2 matching over 8 bases. The trim removed 2 bases at V and 5 bases at J, leaving 4 bases unmatched. Germline-derived CDR1 and CDR2 are MDHEN and SYDVKM. The CDR3 contains 15 residues. The CDR3 sequence: CASSLSGTRTGELFF. CDR3 DNA: TGTGCCAGCAGTTTAAGCGGGACTAGAACCGGGGAGCTGTTTTTT. Based on the CDR3 plus reference TRBV28 and TRBJ2-2, the full variable domain is DVKVTQSSRYLVKRTGEKVFLECVQDMDHENMFWYRQDPGLGLRLIYFSYDVKMKEKGDIPEGYSVSREKKERFSLILESASTNQTSMYLCASSLSGTRTGELFFGEGSRLTVL.

This sequence joins TRBV2 and TRBJ1-5; 8 positions agree with TRBD1. Germline CDR1 and CDR2: SNHLY and FYNNEI. V trimming: 7 bases; J trimming: 4 bases; junction bases outside the gene matches: 6. The CDR3 consists of 14 residues. This CDR3 is CASTGQGQNQPQHF. The CDR3 nucleotides read TGTGCCAGCACCGGACAGGGTCAAAATCAGCCCCAGCATTTT.

This chain joins TRBV27 and TRBJ1-1; TRBD1 agrees at 7 bases. CDR3 length: 16 amino acids. The V gene end was trimmed by 3 bases and the J gene end by 1 base; junction bases not matched to a gene: 8. CDR1 and CDR2 (germline): MNHEY, SMNVEV (reference sequence). DNA of the CDR3: TGTGCCAGCAGTTTCGGAAGGGGGCGGGGGAACACTGAAGCTTTCTTT. This encodes CASSFGRGRGNTEAFF.

The chain employs TRBV28 and TRBJ2-7; D possibly corresponds to TRBD1 (6 bases). CDR1 and CDR2 (germline): MDHEN, SYDVKM. Trimming removed 2 bases from V and 2 bases from J, with 10 bases in between. This CDR3 region has 14 residues. The CDR3 nucleotides are TGTGCCAGCAGTTTAGTCGGGACAACCTACGAGCAGTACTTC. The encoded protein is CASSLVGTTYEQYF. The full variable domain, its missing parts supplied by reference TRBV28 and TRBJ2-7, is DVKVTQSSRYLVKRTGEKVFLECVQDMDHENMFWYRQDPGLGLRLIYFSYDVKMKEKGDIPEGYSVSREKKERFSLILESASTNQTSMYLCASSLVGTTYEQYFGPGTRLTVT.

This sequence joins TRBV5-1 and TRBJ1-5; 7 nucleotides align to TRBD1. This CDR3 is built from 13 residues. The ends lost 0 bases at V and 6 bases at J; junction bases unmatched: 0. Per germline, CDR1 SGHRS and CDR2 YFSETQ. CDR3 bases: TGCGCCAGCAGCTTGGGACAGGGTCAGCCCCAGCATTTT. Amino acids: CASSLGQGQPQHF.

The J gene is TRBJ1-6, the V gene TRBV5-8, with D uncertain. The CDR3 is 13 amino acids. The V gene's germline CDR1 is SGHTS and CDR2 YDEGEE. Trimming shortened V by 3 bases and J by 10 bases, and 11 bases separated the two germline ends. The CDR3 nucleotides are TGTGCCAGCAGCTCGCGATCATCCTCACCCCTCCACTTT. It encodes CASSSRSSSPLHF. Together with reference TRBV5-8 and TRBJ1-6, the CDR3 gives the full variable domain: EAGVTQSPTHLIKTRGQQATLRCSPISGHTSVYWYQQALGLGLQFLLWYDEGEERNRGNFPPRFSGRQFPNYSSELNVNALELEDSALYLCASSSRSSSPLHFGNGTRLTVT.

The J gene is TRBJ2-3, the V gene TRBV24-1; 7 bases fit TRBD1. CDR3 length: 15 residues. Germline V gene data show CDR1 as KGHDR and CDR2 as SFDVKD. V dropped 9 bases and J dropped 0; count of bases not matched to a gene: 8. CDR3 region: CATRPRDSSTDTQYF. CDR3 DNA: TGTGCCACCCGGCCCAGGGACAGCAGCACAGATACGCAGTATTTT.

The chain is built from TRBV27 and TRBJ1-4, with D possibly being TRBD1 (5 bases). Trimming removed 2 bases at V and 4 bases at J, with 11 bases between. The CDR3 loop spans 15 amino acids. Per germline, CDR1 MNHEY and CDR2 SMNVEV (reference sequence). For the CDR3, the DNA is TGTGCCAGCAGTTTAAGGCAGGGCCATAATGAAAAACTGTTTTTT. Its translation is CASSLRQGHNEKLFF.

This chain uses TRBV4-2 with TRBJ1-6; a weak D match, TRBD1 (5 bases). The germline V gene has CDR1 LGHNA and CDR2 YNFKEQ. This CDR3 has 12 residues. Deletions cut 4 bases from V and 8 bases from J, with 6 bases between. The CDR3 sequence: CASSLQDSPLHF. DNA of the CDR3: TGTGCCAGCAGCCTACAGGATTCACCCCTCCACTTT.

In DNA form, the CDR3 reads TGTGCCAGCAGCTTAACTCCAGGGGGCGACGCTGAAGCTTTCTTT. Translation: CASSLTPGGDAEAFF. The V gene is TRBV7-3, the J gene TRBJ1-1, with 8 bases aligning to TRBD1. Germline CDR1 is SGHTA and CDR2 is FQGTGA. The V segment lost 0 bases and the J segment 6 bases; nucleotides outside the gene matches: 6. The CDR3 sequence is 15 residues long.

J is TRBJ1-2 and V is TRBV4-1; 7 nucleotides line up with TRBD1. This CDR3 contains 15 residues. V dropped 2 bases and J dropped 4; count of bases not matched to a gene: 7. The germline V gene encodes CDR1 MGHRA and CDR2 YSYEKL. The CDR3 loop reads CASSQSDRVGYGYTF. The CDR3 nucleotides read TGCGCCAGCAGCCAAAGTGACAGGGTGGGCTATGGCTACACCTTC.

This CDR3 reads CASTQGQMNTEAFF. The CDR3 DNA reads TGTGCCAGCACCCAGGGACAGATGAACACTGAAGCTTTCTTT. V gene TRBV7-9 combines with J gene TRBJ1-1; 7 nucleotides align to TRBD1. CDR1 SEHNR and CDR2 FQNEAQ come from the germline V gene (reference sequence). J lost 0 bases, V lost 7 bases, and 5 bases had no gene match. This CDR3 contains 14 residues.

The rearrangement links TRBV5-8 to TRBJ2-7; 10 bases map to TRBD2. Germline-derived CDR1 and CDR2 are SGHTS and YDEGEE. Unmatched junction bases numbered 8, after V lost 7 bases and J lost 4 bases. CDR3 length: 14 residues. The CDR3 nucleotides read TGTGCCAGCTGCCGACTAGCGGGTTCTTACGAGCAGTACGTC. Translating gives CASCRLAGSYEQYV.